The 13 T cell receptor beta chains reported below all come from one sample, sequenced in a study of blood T cell repertoires in COVID-19. Sequencing was performed with immunoSEQ multiplex PCR; in TCRdb, only in-frame clones are kept and a portion is missing. The data hold 160,000 or so clones, with roughly 90% observed a single time. Sequencing input: peripheral blood. The receptor set was obtained from a man aged 18 to 30 with acute or convalescent COVID-19.

This chain joins TRBV24-1 and TRBJ2-1; the match to TRBD2 covers 8 bases. The V gene end was trimmed by 4 bases and the J gene end by 2 bases; junction bases not matched to a gene: 3. This CDR3 region has 15 residues. CDR1 and CDR2 from the germline V gene are KGHDR and SFDVKD. The CDR3 spells CATSDPGLAYNEQFF. Written as DNA, the CDR3 is TGTGCCACCAGTGACCCGGGACTAGCCTACAATGAGCAGTTCTTC.

The rearrangement joins TRBV24-1 to TRBJ2-3, with 8 bases fitting TRBD2. With 2 bases clipped from V and 5 bases from J, the junction kept 5 bases outside the gene matches. CDR1 and CDR2 (germline): KGHDR, SFDVKD. The CDR3 consists of 15 residues. The chain's CDR3 is CATSDSGLAVDTQYF. The CDR3 bases are TGTGCCACCAGTGATTCTGGACTAGCAGTAGATACGCAGTATTTT.

The chain has TRBV5-6 and TRBJ2-2; D call uncertain. Trimming pared 4 bases from V and 0 bases from J, leaving 13 bases between. The CDR3 has 16 amino acids. Germline V gene data show CDR1 as SGHDT and CDR2 as YYEEEE. CDR3 residues: CASSRRTFANTGELFF. For the CDR3, the DNA is TGTGCCAGCAGCCGAAGAACATTCGCGAACACCGGGGAGCTGTTTTTT.

V usage is TRBV10-3 and J usage is TRBJ2-7, with 10 bases that match TRBD2. V shed 8 bases and J 2 bases; nucleotides not matched to a gene: 6. CDR3 length: 14 residues. Per the germline V gene, CDR1 is ENHRY and CDR2 is SYGVKD. The CDR3 bases are TGTGCCATCGGGCTAGCGGGGGCAACCTACGAGCAGTACTTC. Its protein is CAIGLAGATYEQYF.

The chain couples TRBV25-1 to TRBJ2-5; 10 bases align to TRBD1. Germline V gives CDR1 MGHDK, CDR2 SYGVNS. V lost 3 bases to trimming and J lost 4 bases; unmatched junction nucleotides: 5. CDR3 length: 15 residues. Written as DNA, the CDR3 is TGTGCCAGCAGTGACGACAGGGGGCCTGGAGAGACCCAGTACTTC. It specifies CASSDDRGPGETQYF.

The genes are TRBV4-1 and TRBJ1-1, with 7 positions matching TRBD1. CDR1 MGHRA and CDR2 YSYEKL come from the germline V gene. The ends lost 0 bases at V and 6 bases at J; junction bases unmatched: 7. The CDR3 consists of 15 residues. Written as DNA, the CDR3 is TGCGCCAGCAGCCAAGATAACAGGGGAAAGGCTGAAGCTTTCTTT. Its translation is CASSQDNRGKAEAFF.

This chain links TRBV30 with TRBJ2-1; 11 bases are a match to TRBD2. Unmatched junction bases numbered 9, after V lost 3 bases and J lost 2 bases. In germline, CDR1 is GTSNPN, CDR2 SVGIG (reference sequence). CDR3 length: 17 amino acids. The CDR3 protein is CAWRDRFSGGAYNEQFF. The CDR3 nucleotides read TGTGCCTGGAGGGACAGGTTTAGCGGGGGGGCCTACAATGAGCAGTTCTTC.

Note on this clone: The identical CDR3 is also encoded by other nucleotide sequences in the sample. The J gene is TRBJ1-5, the V gene TRBV27, with 7 bases aligning to TRBD1. Germline V lookup: CDR1 MNHEY, CDR2 SMNVEV (reference sequence). The CDR3 sequence is 13 residues long. V trimming: 5 bases; J trimming: 6 bases; junction bases outside the gene matches: 4. CDR3 coding DNA: TGTGCCAGCAGTCTCACAGGGGTTCAGCCCCAGCATTTT. As protein: CASSLTGVQPQHF.

The V gene is TRBV24-1, the J gene TRBJ2-1; 9 positions match TRBD1. The germline CDR1 and CDR2 sequences are KGHDR and SFDVKD. The CDR3 is 13 amino acids. The V and J ends lost 3 bases and 10 bases, in that order; junction bases with no gene match: 3. The DNA of the CDR3 is TGTGCCACCAGTGATCTCGGACAGGGGGAGCAGTTCTTC. Amino acid sequence: CATSDLGQGEQFF.

The chain employs TRBV18 and TRBJ1-1; D possibly corresponds to TRBD1 (5 bases). Deletions cut 1 base from V and 1 base from J, with 10 bases between. Germline-derived CDR1 and CDR2 are KGHSH and LQKENI. This CDR3 contains 15 residues. Here the CDR3 reads CASSPQGTENTEAFF. The CDR3, as DNA: TGTGCCAGCTCACCACAAGGGACTGAGAACACTGAAGCTTTCTTT.

The chain combines TRBV5-1 with TRBJ1-1, with D unresolved. This CDR3 is 13 amino acids long. V was shortened by 4 bases and J by 5 bases, with 12 bases between the two germline ends. Germline V lookup: CDR1 SGHRS, CDR2 YFSETQ. The CDR3 DNA sequence: TGCGCCAGCAGCCTCGACCCGGGGACTGAAGCTTTCTTT. Protein product: CASSLDPGTEAFF.

Details on this clone: Distinct nucleotide sequences in the sample also encode this CDR3. The rearrangement links TRBV5-4 to TRBJ2-2; TRBD2 matches at 7 bases. CDR3 size: 14 residues. The germline V gene has CDR1 SGHNT and CDR2 YYREEE (reference sequence). The V and J ends lost 9 bases and 3 bases, in that order; junction bases with no gene match: 8. CDR3 DNA sequence: TGTGCCATTGTGGGTCGGGGGGACACCGGGGAGCTGTTTTTT. It is translated as CAIVGRGDTGELFF.

The V call is TRBV27, the J call TRBJ1-1, with TRBD1 matching 7 bases. CDR1 and CDR2 (germline): MNHEY, SMNVEV (reference sequence). V lost 2 bases, J lost 6 bases, and 6 bases stayed unmatched. The CDR3 totals 14 residues. CDR3: CASSLDRATAEAFF. As DNA, the CDR3 is TGTGCCAGCAGTTTAGACAGGGCCACCGCTGAAGCTTTCTTT.